This TCR beta chain is drawn from a study of T cell responses to AZD1222 COVID-19 vaccine. Only in-frame clones appear in the TCRdb table, and some are missing; sequencing was by immunoSEQ multiplex PCR. This table has 100,000 to 120,000 clones, approximately 94% appearing once. CDR3 size: 11 residues. Trimming took off 6 bases at V and 8 bases at J, with 10 bases between the two ends. Germline loops: CDR1 SEHNR, CDR2 FQNEAQ (reference sequence). For this clone: Its target is not known.

Whole-study findings and limits: AZD1222 recipients seropositive at baseline numbered only six or seven.

This sequence joins TRBV7-9 and TRBJ1-2; D is uncertain. The TCR originated in an adult who received the AZD1222 COVID-19 vaccine. The source material was peripheral blood, sampled 28 days after the second AZD1222 dose. CDR3: CASRLTEGYTF. For the CDR3, the DNA is TGTGCCAGCAGGCTTACCGAAGGCTACACCTTC.